A selection of T cell receptor beta chains follows, all from one sample in a study of identical twins. TCRdb called the 5' RACE reads again in MiXCR, with one record for every CDR3 protein. Of roughly 1.6 million distinct CDR3 sequences detected, more than 30% appear once; the ten largest clones hold over 0.25%. The source material was cord blood. The receptors derive from a newborn girl in good health. The CDR3 runs from the conserved cysteine through the conserved F or W. The D gene is left open where the match is weak. For some rows the clone size is stated as once, few or many, or as a class when expanded; others skip it.

v_call	d_call	j_call	clone_size	cdr3_length	cdr3_aa	cdr3_nt
TRBV4-1	TRBD1	TRBJ2-2	-	16	CASSQGDRVYTGELFF	TGCGCCAGCAGCCAAGGGGACAGGGTGTACACCGGGGAGCTGTTTTTT
TRBV12-3/TRBV12-4	-	TRBJ2-7	-	12	CASSLLRDQQYF	TGTGCCAGCAGTTTACTCCGGGACCAGCAGTACTTC
TRBV27	-	TRBJ2-7	-	16	CASSLASGTSAYEQYF	TGTGCCAGCAGTCTAGCTTCCGGGACCTCGGCGTACGAGCAGTACTTC
TRBV28	TRBD1	TRBJ2-7	-	13	CASRDRAYNEQYF	TGTGCCAGCAGGGACAGGGCCTACAATGAGCAGTACTTC
TRBV5-1	TRBD1	TRBJ2-3	-	17	CASSSAPGQGARDTQYF	TGCGCCAGCAGCTCGGCACCGGGACAGGGGGCAAGAGATACGCAGTATTTT
TRBV3-1	TRBD1	TRBJ1-6	-	15	CASSPGQGENSPLHF	TGTGCCAGCAGCCCCGGACAGGGAGAGAATTCACCCCTCCACTTT
TRBV20-1	-	TRBJ2-7	-	13	CSAIAGVAYEQYF	TGCAGTGCGATAGCCGGGGTGGCCTACGAGCAGTACTTC
TRBV5-1	-	TRBJ2-1	-	13	CASRYSGYNGQFF	TGCGCCAGCAGATATTCCGGGTACAATGGGCAGTTCTTC
TRBV18	TRBD1	TRBJ2-5	few	15	CASSPLGQGAETQYF	TGTGCCAGCTCACCGTTGGGACAGGGTGCGGAGACCCAGTACTTC
TRBV9	TRBD1	TRBJ1-4	-	15	CASSADRGYGEKLFF	TGTGCCAGCAGCGCCGACAGGGGGTATGGTGAAAAACTGTTTTTT
TRBV6-6	-	TRBJ2-7	many	13	CASSYGGTYEQYF	TGTGCCAGCAGTTACGGGGGGACCTACGAGCAGTACTTC
TRBV3-1	-	TRBJ1-6	few	16	CASSQVFRVRNSPLHF	TGTGCCAGCAGCCAAGTCTTCAGGGTGCGGAATTCACCCCTCCACTTT
TRBV3-1	-	TRBJ2-1	few	16	CASSQDGGVGGNEQFF	TGTGCCAGCAGCCAAGACGGGGGCGTAGGGGGCAATGAGCAGTTCTTC
TRBV29-1	TRBD2	TRBJ2-2	-	13	CSSSAGGSGELFF	TGCAGCTCCAGTGCGGGGGGATCCGGGGAGCTGTTTTTT
TRBV20-1	TRBD2	TRBJ2-7	once	14	CSAPPPSGSYEQYF	TGCAGTGCTCCGCCTCCTAGCGGGTCTTACGAGCAGTACTTC
TRBV20-1	-	TRBJ1-1	few	14	CSARRLIGNTEAFF	TGCAGTGCTAGGCGCCTTATCGGGAACACTGAAGCTTTCTTT
TRBV4-1	-	TRBJ1-2	few	18	CASSQDIGQGTPNYGYTF	TGCGCCAGCAGCCAAGATATCGGCCAGGGTACCCCTAACTATGGCTACACCTTC
TRBV20-1	TRBD1	TRBJ1-5	-	13	CSASRRGRAPQHF	TGCAGTGCTAGCCGCAGGGGGCGAGCGCCCCAGCATTTT
TRBV11-1	-	TRBJ2-3	many	16	CASSSGPNSRTDTQYF	TGTGCCAGCAGCTCGGGACCAAACAGTCGCACAGATACGCAGTATTTT
TRBV7-9	-	TRBJ2-1	-	13	CASVGTNYNEQFF	TGTGCCAGCGTCGGGACAAACTACAATGAGCAGTTCTTC
TRBV28	TRBD2	TRBJ2-3	-	15	CASSSAIGRADTQYF	TGTGCCAGTAGCTCCGCTATAGGGAGGGCGGATACGCAGTATTTT
TRBV5-1	TRBD2	TRBJ2-3	-	15	CASSLLSGRTDTQYF	TGCGCCAGCAGCTTACTTTCCGGGAGGACAGATACGCAGTATTTT
TRBV29-1	-	TRBJ1-5	-	13	CSVEEQGNQPQHF	TGCAGCGTTGAAGAACAGGGCAATCAGCCCCAGCATTTT
TRBV10-1	TRBD2	TRBJ2-3	-	15	CASSDKTSGTDTQYF	TGCGCCAGCAGCGATAAGACTAGCGGCACAGATACGCAGTATTTT
TRBV4-1	TRBD2	TRBJ2-3	few	17	CASSLSGRISGTDTQYF	TGCGCCAGCAGCCTTAGCGGGAGGATCTCTGGCACAGATACGCAGTATTTT
TRBV7-8	TRBD2	TRBJ2-3	-	17	CASSLRGLAGVGDTQYF	TGTGCCAGCAGCTTAAGGGGACTAGCGGGAGTAGGGGATACGCAGTATTTT
TRBV7-6	-	TRBJ2-3	-	19	CASSPNLINTRDSTDAQYF	TGTGCCAGCAGCCCGAATCTCATAAATACTCGTGACAGCACAGATGCGCAGTATTTT
TRBV4-1	TRBD1	TRBJ2-7	few	15	CASSVNRDSTYEQYF	TGCGCTAGCAGCGTAAACCGGGACAGTACCTACGAGCAGTACTTC
TRBV5-1	TRBD2	TRBJ2-3	-	16	CASSEVAGGLTDTQYF	TGCGCCAGCAGCGAAGTAGCGGGGGGACTCACAGATACGCAGTATTTT
TRBV4-1	-	TRBJ2-5	many	14	CASSQPRQILKQYF	TGCGCCAGCAGCCAACCCCGACAGATTCTGAAGCAGTACTTC
TRBV12-3/TRBV12-4	-	TRBJ2-7	-	14	CASSSTGGSNQQYF	TGTGCCAGCAGTTCCACAGGAGGCAGCAATCAGCAGTACTTC
TRBV2	TRBD2	TRBJ2-3	many	14	CASRTSGGQDTQYF	TGTGCCAGTCGCACTAGCGGGGGGCAGGATACGCAGTATTTT
TRBV4-2	-	TRBJ2-1	few	15	CASSQDPLLGGEQFF	TGTGCCAGCAGCCAAGACCCACTCCTAGGGGGTGAGCAGTTCTTC
TRBV2	-	TRBJ2-5	-	12	CASRPKGDEQYF	TGTGCCAGCAGGCCTAAAGGAGATGAGCAGTACTTC
TRBV21-1	-	TRBJ1-3	-	13	CASSRRQGNTIYF	TGTGCCAGCAGCAGAAGACAGGGAAACACCATATATTTT
TRBV7-9	TRBD2	TRBJ2-7	-	17	CASSLLLAEISYNEQYF	TGTGCCAGCAGCTTGTTACTAGCGGAAATCTCCTACAATGAGCAGTACTTC
TRBV21-1	-	TRBJ2-7	few	16	CASSKDTSGGAYEQYF	TGTGCCAGCAGCAAAGATACTAGCGGGGGAGCCTACGAGCAGTACTTC
TRBV19	TRBD1	TRBJ2-3	-	16	CASSIDNDRVTDTQYF	TGTGCCAGTAGTATAGACAACGACAGGGTCACAGATACGCAGTATTTT
TRBV20-1	TRBD2	TRBJ2-7	few	14	CSARFLADSYEQYF	TGCAGTGCTAGATTTCTAGCGGACTCCTACGAGCAGTACTTC
TRBV2	TRBD2	TRBJ2-7	-	15	CASKTQTAGGYEQYF	TGTGCCAGCAAGACTCAAACAGCGGGGGGCTACGAGCAGTACTTC
TRBV4-1	TRBD1	TRBJ2-7	-	13	CASSQVRTGEQYF	TGCGCCAGCAGCCAAGTCAGGACAGGCGAGCAGTACTTC
TRBV5-1	-	TRBJ2-7	-	13	CASSLVVGVEQYF	TGCGCCAGCAGCTTGGTAGTCGGGGTCGAGCAGTACTTC
TRBV27	TRBD2	TRBJ2-1	many	15	CASSLVRGEYNEQFF	TGTGCCAGCAGTTTGGTACGGGGGGAGTACAATGAGCAGTTCTTC
TRBV21-1	-	TRBJ1-5	-	16	CASSKGAAPSNQPQHF	TGTGCCAGCAGCAAAGGGGCGGCCCCCAGCAATCAGCCCCAGCATTTT
TRBV20-1	-	TRBJ2-3	few	14	CSARGAGILDTQYF	TGCAGTGCTAGAGGCGCGGGTATCTTGGATACGCAGTATTTT
TRBV20-1	TRBD2	TRBJ2-1	-	16	CSARPLAGPSYNEQFF	TGCAGTGCTAGGCCCCTAGCGGGCCCTTCCTACAATGAGCAGTTCTTC
TRBV29-1	TRBD2	TRBJ2-3	few	15	CSVLPLAGLPDTQYF	TGCAGCGTCCTCCCGCTAGCGGGACTACCAGATACGCAGTATTTT
TRBV29-1	-	TRBJ1-2	many	13	CSVVLLGRNGYTF	TGCAGCGTCGTCCTCTTGGGGAGGAATGGCTACACCTTC